Listed below are T cell receptor beta chains from one sample, sequenced in a study of Ad26.COV2.S vaccination and SARS-CoV-2 variants. The assay was immunoSEQ multiplex PCR, and TCRdb's table has in-frame clones only and misses some. The profile shows 430,000 or so clones, 80% to 90% of them singletons. The sequencing used peripheral blood, collected in a trial of Ad26.COV2.S vaccine versus placebo. All receptors derive from a person aged 18-60 years who received the Ad26.COV2.S COVID-19 vaccine or a placebo. CDR3s include the opening cysteine and the closing phenylalanine or tryptophan. A D gene is named only where the DNA matches it firmly. Part of the rows lack a size; the others show once, few, many or a class for expanded clones.

j_call clone_size d_call v_call cdr3_aa cdr3_nt
TRBJ2-7 . TRBD2 TRBV18 CASSGTSTYEQYF TGTGCCAGCTCGGGGACTAGTACCTACGAGCAGTACTTC
TRBJ2-1 . . TRBV27 CASKASQNYNEQFF TGTGCCAGCAAGGCTAGCCAAAATTACAATGAGCAGTTCTTC
TRBJ1-4 . . TRBV4-1 CASSQAWSNEKLFF TGCGCCAGCAGCCAAGCATGGTCTAATGAAAAACTGTTTTTT
TRBJ1-5 . . TRBV7-2 CASSDNSNQPQHF TGTGCCAGCTCGGACAATAGCAATCAGCCCCAGCATTTT
TRBJ1-3 . . TRBV11-3 CASTPDRNTIYF TGTGCCAGCACTCCGGACAGAAACACCATATATTTT
TRBJ2-7 . TRBD2 TRBV10-2 CASSETSGFSYEQYF TGCGCCAGCAGTGAGACTAGCGGCTTCTCCTACGAGCAGTACTTC
TRBJ2-7 . . TRBV19 CASSMEGYEQYF TGTGCCAGTAGTATGGAAGGATACGAGCAGTACTTC
TRBJ1-6 few . TRBV19 CASSWAARHNSPLHF TGTGCCAGTAGTTGGGCCGCGCGGCATAATTCACCCCTCCACTTT
TRBJ1-2 few . TRBV11-3 CASSPGSYGYTF TGTGCCAGCAGCCCAGGGTCCTATGGCTACACCTTC
TRBJ2-7 . . TRBV15 CATSRDYEYEQYF TGTGCCACCAGCAGAGATTATGAGTACGAGCAGTACTTC
TRBJ2-1 once . TRBV24-1 CATSADRLTYNEQFF TGTGCCACCAGCGCTGACAGGCTAACCTACAATGAGCAGTTCTTC
TRBJ1-1 once . TRBV27 CASGLTNTEAFF TGTGCCAGCGGGCTCACGAACACTGAAGCTTTCTTT
TRBJ2-1 . TRBD2 TRBV4-3 CASSQDLASGGNSYNEQFF TGCGCCAGCAGCCAAGATCTGGCATCGGGGGGAAACTCCTACAATGAGCAGTTCTTC
TRBJ2-5 once . TRBV27 CASSLYDQETQYF TGTGCCAGCAGTTTATACGACCAAGAGACCCAGTACTTC
TRBJ1-5 . . TRBV7-8 CASSQDSGELPQHF TGTGCCAGCAGCCAGGACAGCGGGGAGTTGCCCCAGCATTTT
TRBJ2-7 . TRBD2 TRBV28 CASRGREGFYEQYF TGTGCCAGCAGGGGCCGGGAGGGGTTCTACGAGCAGTACTTC
TRBJ2-2 . . TRBV7-3 CASSGYKGHGELFF TGTGCCAGCAGCGGCTACAAGGGGCACGGGGAGCTGTTTTTT
TRBJ1-5 few TRBD1 TRBV6-2/TRBV6-3 CASSYGRLRGQNNQPQHF TGTGCCAGCAGTTACGGACGACTTAGGGGACAGAATAATCAGCCCCAGCATTTT
TRBJ1-6 . TRBD1 TRBV19 CASRIRTGRNSPLHF TGTGCCAGTAGGATTCGGACAGGGCGTAATTCACCCCTCCACTTT
TRBJ1-4 . . TRBV5-5 CASSPTANNEKLFF TGTGCCAGCAGCCCGACAGCGAATAATGAAAAACTGTTTTTT
TRBJ2-2 . . TRBV30 CAWMGSGELFF TGTGCCTGGATGGGCTCCGGGGAGCTGTTTTTT
TRBJ2-1 . . TRBV3-1/TRBV3-2 CATWDSYNEQFF TGTGCCACCTGGGACTCTTACAATGAGCAGTTCTTC
TRBJ1-2 . . TRBV19 CASSISGQYGYTF TGTGCCAGTAGTATATCAGGGCAGTACGGCTACACCTTC